Detailed here is one T cell receptor beta chain. V shed 6 bases and J shed 3 bases, with 5 bases lying between them. The germline V gene has CDR1 MNHEY and CDR2 SVGAGI. This CDR3 is built from 11 residues. One entry per CDR3 protein results from TCRdb running MiXCR on the 5' RACE reads. This sample has 120,000 or so distinct CDR3 sequences, with approximately 15% found just once. This record comes from a study of T-cell memory formation after mild COVID-19. The genes are TRBV6-5 and TRBJ1-2; unclear D gene. The sample comprised PBMCs or a T cell subset sorted from them (not recorded which). This TCR was recovered from a man aged 18 to 30 who had mild COVID-19 (a few samples of this study predate the infection). Cell type and time point are not known. CDR3 loop: CASRADYGYTF. The CDR3 nucleotides are TGTGCCAGCAGGGCGGACTATGGCTACACCTTC.